A single TCR beta chain is shown here with its context. The data originate from a study of T cell changes during pregnancy in multiple sclerosis. This CDR3 spans 15 amino acids. The junction had 8 bases not matched to a gene; V was cut back by 0 bases and J by 6 bases. The germline gives CDR1 MNHEY, CDR2 SVGAGI. Profiled with immunoSEQ multiplex PCR; TCRdb holds only in-frame clones, not every one. The table includes about 120,000 clones, about 94% detected once. Source: peripheral blood, taken in the third trimester of pregnancy. The receptor was isolated from a female donor with multiple sclerosis, enrolled in a pregnancy study. The rearrangement joins TRBV6-5 to TRBJ2-7; TRBD1 aligns across 7 bases. The CDR3 is CASSYSKTGFSEQYF. CDR3 bases: TGTGCCAGCAGTTACTCGAAGACAGGGTTTAGCGAGCAGTACTTC.